Presented here are 22 T cell receptor beta chains from one specimen sequenced in a study of blood T cell repertoires in COVID-19. Here immunoSEQ multiplex PCR was the method, and the copy in TCRdb shows in-frame clones only, minus some. The sample includes about 200,000 clones, 80% to 90% of them seen just once. Specimen: peripheral blood. These receptors were collected from a human donor in a cohort sampled during active COVID-19.

The chain joins TRBV30 to TRBJ1-3, with TRBD1 identical over 8 bases. The CDR3 spans 16 residues. The germline CDR1 and CDR2 sequences are GTSNPN and SVGIG (reference sequence). With 3 bases clipped from V and 0 bases from J, the junction kept 7 bases outside the gene matches. The CDR3 is CAWRALDRGSGNTIYF. The CDR3 nucleotides read TGTGCCTGGAGGGCCCTTGACAGGGGCTCTGGAAACACCATATATTTT. The complete variable domain, with remaining parts taken from reference TRBV30 and TRBJ1-3, reads SQTIHQWPATLVQPVGSPLSLECTVEGTSNPNLYWYRQAAGRGLQLLFYSVGIGQISSEVPQNLSASRPQDRQFILSSKKLLLSDSGFYLCAWRALDRGSGNTIYFGEGSWLTVV.

The CDR3: CASSLAGGINNEQFF. DNA for the CDR3: TGTGCCAGCAGCTTGGCGGGAGGTATCAACAATGAGCAGTTCTTC. The V and J genes are TRBV7-2 and TRBJ2-1, with 8 bases fitting TRBD2. The ends lost 3 bases at V and 5 bases at J; junction bases unmatched: 6. CDR1 is SGHTA, CDR2 FQGNSA, per germline. The length of the CDR3 is 15 residues.

This sequence joins TRBV27 and TRBJ2-7; 10 bases match TRBD1. The CDR3 loop spans 14 amino acids. The junction had 1 base not matched to a gene; V was cut back by 2 bases and J by 3 bases. Germline CDR1 is MNHEY and CDR2 is SMNVEV (reference sequence). The CDR3 is CASSLGTGVYEQYF. The CDR3 DNA reads TGTGCCAGCAGTTTAGGGACAGGGGTCTACGAGCAGTACTTC.

The chain recombines TRBV28 with TRBJ2-7; 9 nucleotides line up with TRBD2. Germline V gene lookup returns CDR1 MDHEN and CDR2 SYDVKM. J was trimmed by 5 bases and V by 3 bases; bases with no gene match: 11. This CDR3 is built from 16 residues. The CDR3 DNA sequence: TGTGCCAGCAGTTTCCGCTTTTTTAGCGGGAGCCACGAGCAGTACTTC. Translation: CASSFRFFSGSHEQYF.

The chain couples TRBV21-1 to TRBJ2-7; the table names TRBD1, a call not compared with the DNA. TRBV21-1 is noted as a pseudogene. CDR3 size: 14 residues. In DNA form, the CDR3 reads TGTGCCAGCAGCAATCCAGGGGATCTATGGGGGCAGTACTTC. This sequence encodes CASSNPGDLWGQYF.

The genes are TRBV12-3 or TRBV12-4 and TRBJ2-3, with D possibly being TRBD2 (6 bases). V was cut by 6 bases and J by 2 bases, with 9 bases left in between. The CDR3 runs 13 residues. The CDR3 sequence: CASRRLVTDTQYF. In nucleotides, the CDR3 is TGTGCCAGCAGACGACTAGTCACAGATACGCAGTATTTT.

The gene calls are TRBV7-9 and TRBJ2-5; TRBD2 matches at 14 bases. Per germline, CDR1 SEHNR and CDR2 FQNEAQ (reference sequence). With 5 bases clipped from V and 0 bases from J, the junction kept 5 bases outside the gene matches. The CDR3 covers 17 residues. CDR3 sequence reads: CASSGGLAGAYQETQYF. CDR3 in DNA: TGTGCCAGCAGCGGGGGACTAGCGGGAGCTTACCAAGAGACCCAGTACTTC.

This chain links TRBV7-8 with TRBJ2-2, with D perhaps matching TRBD1 (7 bases). Looked up from germline, CDR1 is SGHVS and CDR2 is FQNEAQ. The V end lost 7 bases, the J end lost 5 bases, and 17 bases lay between the germline ends. The CDR3 extends over 15 amino acids. CDR3: CASTQPGGLTGELFF. DNA of the CDR3: TGTGCCAGCACCCAACCAGGGGGGTTAACCGGGGAGCTGTTTTTT.

The chain employs TRBV11-2 and TRBJ2-7; maybe TRBD2 (6 bases). The CDR3 is made up of 17 amino acids. V was clipped by 3 bases and J by 3 bases, with 21 bases between them. CDR1 is SGHAT, CDR2 FQNNGV, per germline. The CDR3 sequence is CASSLAIPGRLGYEQYF. The CDR3 DNA sequence: TGTGCCAGCAGCTTGGCCATCCCCGGGAGATTAGGCTACGAGCAGTACTTC.

This clone was observed a handful of times. V and J are TRBV13 and TRBJ2-5, with 7 bases matching TRBD1. The CDR3 extends over 16 amino acids. The trim removed 1 base at V and 3 bases at J, leaving 8 bases unmatched. The germline CDR1 and CDR2 sequences are PRHDT and FYEKMQ (reference sequence). CDR3 protein: CASSLVTFGTEETQYF. The CDR3 DNA reads as TGTGCCAGCAGCTTAGTTACGTTTGGGACAGAAGAGACCCAGTACTTC.

This clone was seen only once. The V gene is TRBV27, the J gene TRBJ2-1, with TRBD1 identical over 8 bases. V shed 5 bases, J shed 7 bases, and the junction held 16 bases outside the gene matches. In germline, CDR1 is MNHEY, CDR2 SMNVEV (reference sequence). This CDR3 has 17 amino acids. The DNA of the CDR3 is TGTGCCAGCAGTCCACCCTCCGCAGGGGGCTATACAAATGAGCAGTTCTTC. It translates to CASSPPSAGGYTNEQFF.

CDR3 sequence: CASSLGQGPGELFF. The CDR3 DNA reads TGTGCCAGCAGTCTGGGACAGGGACCCGGGGAGCTGTTTTTT. The chain couples TRBV27 to TRBJ2-2; 9 bases are shared with TRBD1. The length of the CDR3 is 14 residues. V lost 5 bases to trimming and J lost 6 bases; unmatched junction nucleotides: 4. Germline loops: CDR1 MNHEY, CDR2 SMNVEV (reference sequence).

This chain uses TRBV19 with TRBJ2-7; 7 positions agree with TRBD1. The germline CDR1 and CDR2 sequences are LNHDA and SQIVND (reference sequence). The V gene end was trimmed by 2 bases and the J gene end by 6 bases; junction bases not matched to a gene: 7. CDR3 length: 14 amino acids. CDR3 amino acids: CASSISAQGSEQYF. CDR3 bases: TGTGCCAGTAGTATATCCGCACAGGGGTCCGAGCAGTACTTC. Full variable domain (remainder filled in from reference TRBV19 and TRBJ2-7): DGGITQSPKYLFRKEGQNVTLSCEQNLNHDAMYWYRQDPGQGLRLIYYSQIVNDFQKGDIAEGYSVSREKKESFPLTVTSAQKNPTAFYLCASSISAQGSEQYFGPGTRLTVT.

The chain links TRBV28 to TRBJ2-7, with D perhaps matching TRBD2 (6 bases). Germline V gene sequence: CDR1 MDHEN, CDR2 SYDVKM. CDR3 length: 15 amino acids. With 3 bases removed from V and 5 bases from J, the gap between germline ends came to 17 bases. The CDR3 reads CASSFGGKGPHEQYF. The CDR3 DNA is TGTGCCAGCAGTTTCGGCGGGAAGGGACCCCACGAGCAGTACTTC.

The V call is TRBV5-4, the J call TRBJ2-1, with TRBD2 as a possible D gene (7 bases). This CDR3 has 17 amino acids. The V gene lost 0 bases and the J gene lost 5 bases, with 18 bases spanning the gap. The germline CDR1 and CDR2 sequences are SGHNT and YYREEE (reference sequence). The CDR3 protein is CASSLGGGVGKNNEQFF. The CDR3 coding sequence is TGTGCCAGCAGCTTGGGGGGGGGCGTCGGGAAAAACAATGAGCAGTTCTTC.

In its sample, this clone was seen a few times. V gene TRBV28 combines with J gene TRBJ1-5; tentative D call: TRBD1 (5 bases). The ends were cut back, 3 bases at V and 6 bases at J, with 15 bases in the middle. Germline V CDR1 and CDR2: MDHEN, SYDVKM. The length of the CDR3 is 15 residues. Written as DNA, the CDR3 is TGTGCCAGCAGTTTGGAGGGGAGCTGGGGTCAGCCCCAGCATTTT. It specifies CASSLEGSWGQPQHF.

This clone was seen a few times. The chain couples TRBV19 to TRBJ2-6; perhaps TRBD2 as D (7 bases). The CDR3 is made up of 17 amino acids. Per the germline V gene, CDR1 is LNHDA and CDR2 is SQIVND (reference sequence). V lost 1 base and J lost 4, with 14 bases in between. The CDR3, as DNA: TGTGCCAGTAGTATAGCATCGGGGGGCAGGGGGGCCAACGTCCTGACTTTC. Residues: CASSIASGGRGANVLTF.

The rearrangement links TRBV6-1 to TRBJ2-7; D is perhaps TRBD2 (5 bases). The CDR3 covers 16 residues. V was clipped by 6 bases and J by 4 bases, with 22 bases between them. The germline gives CDR1 MNHNS, CDR2 SASEGT. CDR3 amino acids: CASRETRDVFGYEQYF. In nucleotides, the CDR3 is TGTGCCAGCAGGGAAACCCGGGATGTCTTCGGTTACGAGCAGTACTTC.

The chain combines TRBV24-1 with TRBJ2-1; TRBD2 matches at 10 bases. CDR3 length: 18 amino acids. V trimming: 3 bases; J trimming: 3 bases; junction bases outside the gene matches: 10. Germline assignment: CDR1 KGHDR and CDR2 SFDVKD. CDR3 amino acids: CATSDTPSGLANYNEQFF. For the CDR3, the DNA is TGTGCCACCAGTGATACCCCTTCGGGACTAGCGAACTACAATGAGCAGTTCTTC.

The rearrangement joins TRBV11-2 to TRBJ2-7; 13 bases agree with TRBD2. This CDR3 region has 19 residues. From germline, CDR1 is SGHAT and CDR2 FQNNGV. The V gene end was trimmed by 4 bases and the J gene end by 3 bases; junction bases not matched to a gene: 15. CDR3 protein: CASSSIRTSGRKRIYEQYF. The CDR3 DNA reads as TGTGCCAGCAGCTCGATCCGGACTAGCGGGAGAAAGAGGATCTACGAGCAGTACTTC.

This chain uses TRBV19 with TRBJ2-7; D not certain. The CDR3 length is 15 residues. Trimming left V 0 bases short and J 1 base short, with 10 bases between. In germline, CDR1 is LNHDA, CDR2 SQIVND (reference sequence). CDR3: CASSIDQARSYEQYF. The CDR3 DNA sequence: TGTGCCAGTAGTATAGACCAAGCGCGATCCTACGAGCAGTACTTC.

The J gene is TRBJ2-3, the V gene TRBV5-1; possibly TRBD2 for D (5 bases). Germline loops: CDR1 SGHRS, CDR2 YFSETQ. V shed 2 bases and J shed 2 bases, with 9 bases lying between them. CDR3 length equals 14 residues. CDR3: CASSFGGATDTQYF. The DNA for the CDR3 is TGCGCCAGCAGCTTTGGAGGAGCCACAGATACGCAGTATTTT.